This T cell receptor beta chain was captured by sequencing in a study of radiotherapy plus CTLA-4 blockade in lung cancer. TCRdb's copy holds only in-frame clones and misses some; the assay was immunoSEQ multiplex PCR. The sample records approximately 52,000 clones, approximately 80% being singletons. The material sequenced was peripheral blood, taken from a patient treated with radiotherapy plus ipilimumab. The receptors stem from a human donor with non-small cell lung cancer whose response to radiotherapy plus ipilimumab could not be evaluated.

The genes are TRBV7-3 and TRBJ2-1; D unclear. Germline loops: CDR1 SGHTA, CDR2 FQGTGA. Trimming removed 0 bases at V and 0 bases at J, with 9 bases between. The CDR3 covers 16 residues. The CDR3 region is CASSLTLGDSYNEQFF. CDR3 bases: TGTGCCAGCAGCTTAACTCTGGGCGACTCCTACAATGAGCAGTTCTTC. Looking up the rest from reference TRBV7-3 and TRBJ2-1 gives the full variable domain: GAGVSQTPSNKVTEKGKYVELRCDPISGHTALYWYRQSLGQGPEFLIYFQGTGAADDSGLPNDRFFAVRPEGSVSTLKIQRTERGDSAVYLCASSLTLGDSYNEQFFGPGTRLTVL.